This T cell receptor beta chain emerged from a study of blood T cell repertoires in COVID-19. Overall study context: The samples span acute and convalescent COVID-19 from the United States, Italy and Spain. PBMCs, B-cell-depleted T cells, or T cells provided the cDNA or gDNA that made up the material.

The CDR3 contains 16 residues. Germline V gives CDR1 SNHLY, CDR2 FYNNEI. Trimming left V 0 bases short and J 0 bases short, with 11 bases between. In its sample, this clone was seen once. Original data processing: Amplifying reference gene primers gave estimates of nucleated cell counts. Sequenced by immunoSEQ multiplex PCR; TCRdb stores in-frame clones only, minus some. V, J and clone size reflect that table, while D and trimming were determined from the DNA. The sample records 35,000 to 45,000 clones, roughly 75% being singletons. This clonotype was sampled from an older man with acute or convalescent COVID-19. This sequence joins TRBV2 and TRBJ1-2, with D unresolved. The sample comprised peripheral blood. In nucleotides, the CDR3 is TGTGCCAGCAGTGAAGCGGAGGCAGGAGCTAACTATGGCTACACCTTC. Its translation is CASSEAEAGANYGYTF.